This T cell receptor beta chain was sequenced during a study of shared clonotypes between healthy human individuals. Points from the study as a whole: Blood alone was sampled, and tissue repertoires likely differ. Sequencing depth was predicted to influence how clonotypes are shared among donors.

Notes on this clone: Antigen: not known.

Around 32,000 T cell genomes, or approximately 300 ng DNA, went into unsorted PBMC replicate PCRs. Clones were sequenced by immunoSEQ multiplex PCR, and TCRdb holds only the in-frame ones, with some missing. This table has roughly 450,000 clones, 60% to 85% appearing once. This CDR3 spans 13 amino acids. Germline CDR1 is MDHEN and CDR2 is SYDVKM. Unmatched junction bases numbered 13, after V lost 6 bases and J lost 14 bases. Donors comprised healthy HIV-negative adults lacking recent acute infections or vaccinations. What was sequenced was PBMCs. The TCR originated in a middle-aged woman in good health. Some clones in this sample may be carry-over from other donors' samples. V and J are TRBV28 and TRBJ2-1, with 7 bases lining up with TRBD2. In DNA, the CDR3 is TGTGCCAGCAGCCTAACGGACGGACTAGGGAAGTTCTTC. It yields the protein CASSLTDGLGKFF. Filled out from reference TRBV28 and TRBJ2-1, the complete variable domain reads DVKVTQSSRYLVKRTGEKVFLECVQDMDHENMFWYRQDPGLGLRLIYFSYDVKMKEKGDIPEGYSVSREKKERFSLILESASTNQTSMYLCASSLTDGLGKFFGPGTRLTVL.